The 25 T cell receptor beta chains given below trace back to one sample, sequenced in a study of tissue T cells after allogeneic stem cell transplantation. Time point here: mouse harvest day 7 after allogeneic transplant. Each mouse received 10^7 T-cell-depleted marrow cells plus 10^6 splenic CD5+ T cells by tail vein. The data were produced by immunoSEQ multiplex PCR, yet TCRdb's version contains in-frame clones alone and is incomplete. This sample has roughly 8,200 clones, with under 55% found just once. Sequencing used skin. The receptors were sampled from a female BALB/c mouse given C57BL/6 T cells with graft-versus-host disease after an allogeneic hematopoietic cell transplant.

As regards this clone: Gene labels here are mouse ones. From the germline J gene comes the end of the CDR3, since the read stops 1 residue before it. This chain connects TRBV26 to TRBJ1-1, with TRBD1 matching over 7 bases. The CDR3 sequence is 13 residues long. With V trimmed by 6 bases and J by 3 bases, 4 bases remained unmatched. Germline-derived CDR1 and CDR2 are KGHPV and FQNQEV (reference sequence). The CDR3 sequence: CASRKTGDTEVFF. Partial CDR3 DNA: TGTGCCAGCAGAAAAACAGGGGACACAGAAGTCTTC.

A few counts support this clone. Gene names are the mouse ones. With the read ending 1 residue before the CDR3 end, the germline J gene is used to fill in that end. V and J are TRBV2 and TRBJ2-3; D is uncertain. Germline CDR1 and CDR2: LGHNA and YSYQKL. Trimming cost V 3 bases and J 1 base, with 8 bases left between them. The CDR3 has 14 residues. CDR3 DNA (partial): TGTGCCAGCAGCCATCGAGATGGTGCAGAAACGCTGTAT. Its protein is CASSHRDGAETLY. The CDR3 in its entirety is CASSHRDGAETLYF.

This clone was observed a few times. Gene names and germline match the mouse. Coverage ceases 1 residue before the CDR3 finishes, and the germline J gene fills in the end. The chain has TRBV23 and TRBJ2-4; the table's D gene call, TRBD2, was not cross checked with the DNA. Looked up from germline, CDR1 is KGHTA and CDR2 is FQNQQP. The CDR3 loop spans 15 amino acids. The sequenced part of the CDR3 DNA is TGCTCCAGCAGTCAATGGACTGGGGGTCAAAACACCTTGTAC. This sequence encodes CSSSQWTGGQNTLY. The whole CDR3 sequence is CSSSQWTGGQNTLYF.

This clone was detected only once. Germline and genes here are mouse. The covered CDR3 bases are TGTGCCAGCAGCCAAGATCCAGGGATAAACACCTTGTAC. This translates into CASSQDPGINTLY. The CDR3 in its entirety is CASSQDPGINTLYF. This chain links TRBV2 with TRBJ2-4, with a possible D match to TRBD1 (5 bases). Read data end 1 residue before the CDR3 end; the end is taken from the germline J gene. This CDR3 has 14 residues. V was cut by 0 bases and J by 5 bases, with 9 bases left in between. CDR1 and CDR2 from the germline V gene are LGHNA and YSYQKL.

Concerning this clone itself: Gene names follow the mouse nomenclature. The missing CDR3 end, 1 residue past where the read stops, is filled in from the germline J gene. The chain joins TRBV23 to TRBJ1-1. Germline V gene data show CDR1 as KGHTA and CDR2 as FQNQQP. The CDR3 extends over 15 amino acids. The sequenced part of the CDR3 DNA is TGTTCCAGCAGTCAATCTGGGGGTGCAAACACAGAAGTCTTC. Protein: CSSSQSGGANTEVF. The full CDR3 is CSSSQSGGANTEVFF.

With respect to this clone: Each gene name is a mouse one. Incomplete CDR3 DNA: TGTGCCAGCAGTCTTGGGGGGACCGACTACACC. Translating gives CASSLGGTDYT. The whole CDR3 is CASSLGGTDYTF. The genes are TRBV26 and TRBJ1-2, with D possibly TRBD1 on 5 matching bases. The missing CDR3 end, 1 residue past where the read stops, is filled in from the germline J gene. CDR1 is KGHPV and CDR2 is FQNQEV in the germline V gene (reference sequence). Trimming left V 3 bases short and J 6 bases short, with 8 bases between. CDR3 size: 12 residues.

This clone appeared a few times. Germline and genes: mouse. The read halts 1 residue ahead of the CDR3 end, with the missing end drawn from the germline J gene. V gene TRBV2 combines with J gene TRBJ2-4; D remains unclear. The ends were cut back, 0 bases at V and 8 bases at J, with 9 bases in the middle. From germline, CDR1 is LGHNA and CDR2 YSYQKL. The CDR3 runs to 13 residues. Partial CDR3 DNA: TGTGCCAGCAGCCAAGAACGGCGGGGCACCTTGTAC. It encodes CASSQERRGTLY. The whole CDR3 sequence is CASSQERRGTLYF.

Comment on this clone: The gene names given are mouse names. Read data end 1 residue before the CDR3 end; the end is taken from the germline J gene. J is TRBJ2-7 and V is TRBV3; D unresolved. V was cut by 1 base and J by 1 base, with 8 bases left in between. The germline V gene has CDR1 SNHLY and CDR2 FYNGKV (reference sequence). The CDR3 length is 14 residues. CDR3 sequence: CASSLGQTSYEQYF. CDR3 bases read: TGTGCCAGCAGCTTAGGGCAGACTTCCTATGAACAGTAC.

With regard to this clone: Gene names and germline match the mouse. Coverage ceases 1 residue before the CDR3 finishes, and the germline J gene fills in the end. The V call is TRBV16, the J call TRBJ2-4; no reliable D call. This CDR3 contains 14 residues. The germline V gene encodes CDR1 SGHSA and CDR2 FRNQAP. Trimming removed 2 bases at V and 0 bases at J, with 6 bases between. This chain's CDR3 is CASSLQNSQNTLYF. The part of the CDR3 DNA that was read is TGTGCAAGCAGCTTACAAAATAGTCAAAACACCTTGTAC.

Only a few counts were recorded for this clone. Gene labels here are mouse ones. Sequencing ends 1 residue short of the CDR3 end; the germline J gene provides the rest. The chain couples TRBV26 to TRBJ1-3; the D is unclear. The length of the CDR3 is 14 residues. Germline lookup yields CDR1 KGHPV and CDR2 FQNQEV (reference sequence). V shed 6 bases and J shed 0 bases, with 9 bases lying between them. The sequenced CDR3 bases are TGTGCCAGCAGCCTGACAATTTCTGGAAATACGCTCTAT. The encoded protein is CASSLTISGNTLY. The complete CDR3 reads CASSLTISGNTLYF.

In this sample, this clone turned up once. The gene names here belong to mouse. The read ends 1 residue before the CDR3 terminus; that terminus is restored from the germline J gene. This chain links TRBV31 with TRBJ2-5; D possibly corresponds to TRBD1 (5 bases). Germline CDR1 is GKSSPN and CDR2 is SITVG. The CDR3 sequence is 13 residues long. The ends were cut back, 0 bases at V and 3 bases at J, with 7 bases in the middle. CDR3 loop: CAWSLEGQDTQYF. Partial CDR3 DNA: TGTGCCTGGAGTCTAGAGGGGCAAGACACCCAGTAC.

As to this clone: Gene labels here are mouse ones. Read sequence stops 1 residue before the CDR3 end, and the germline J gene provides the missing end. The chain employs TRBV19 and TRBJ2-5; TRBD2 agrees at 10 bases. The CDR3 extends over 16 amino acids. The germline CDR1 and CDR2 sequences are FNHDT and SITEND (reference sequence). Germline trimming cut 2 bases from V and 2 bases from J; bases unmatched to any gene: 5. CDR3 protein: CASSISGTGVQDTQYF. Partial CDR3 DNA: TGTGCCAGCAGTATCTCCGGGACTGGGGTCCAAGACACCCAGTAC. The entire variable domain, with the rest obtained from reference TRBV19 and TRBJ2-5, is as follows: GGIITQTPKFLIGQEGQKLTLKCQQNFNHDTMYWYRQDSGKGLRLIYYSITENDLQKGDLSEGYDASREKKSSFSLTVTSAQKNEMAVFLCASSISGTGVQDTQYFGPGTRLLVL.

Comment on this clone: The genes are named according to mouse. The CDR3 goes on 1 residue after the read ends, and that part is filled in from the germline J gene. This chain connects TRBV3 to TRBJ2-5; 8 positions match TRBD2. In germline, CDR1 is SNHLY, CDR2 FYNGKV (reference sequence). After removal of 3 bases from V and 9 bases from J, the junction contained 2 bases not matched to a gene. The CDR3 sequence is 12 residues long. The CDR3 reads CASSFDWGTQYF. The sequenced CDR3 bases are TGTGCCAGCAGCTTCGACTGGGGTACCCAGTAC.

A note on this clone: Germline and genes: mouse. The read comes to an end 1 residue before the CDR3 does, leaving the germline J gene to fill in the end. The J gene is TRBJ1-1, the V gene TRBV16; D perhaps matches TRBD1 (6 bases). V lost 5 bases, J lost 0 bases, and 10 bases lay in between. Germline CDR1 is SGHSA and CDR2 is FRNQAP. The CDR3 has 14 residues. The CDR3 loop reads CASSHGGTNTEVFF. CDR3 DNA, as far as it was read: TGTGCAAGCAGCCATGGGGGCACAAACACAGAAGTCTTC.

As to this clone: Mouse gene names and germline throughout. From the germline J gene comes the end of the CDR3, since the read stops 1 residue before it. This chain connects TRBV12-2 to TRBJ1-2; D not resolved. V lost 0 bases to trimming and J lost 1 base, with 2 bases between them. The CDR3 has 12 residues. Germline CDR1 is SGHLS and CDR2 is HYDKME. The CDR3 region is CASSLGNSDYTF. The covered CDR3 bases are TGTGCCAGCTCTCTCGGAAACTCCGACTACACC.

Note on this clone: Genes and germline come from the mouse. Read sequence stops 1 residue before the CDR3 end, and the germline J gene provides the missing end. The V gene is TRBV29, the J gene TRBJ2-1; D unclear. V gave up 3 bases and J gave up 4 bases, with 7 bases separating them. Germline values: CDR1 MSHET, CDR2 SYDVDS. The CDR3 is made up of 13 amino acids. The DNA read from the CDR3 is TGTGCTAGCAGTTTGGGGAAATATGCTGAGCAGTTC. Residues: CASSLGKYAEQF. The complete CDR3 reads CASSLGKYAEQFF.

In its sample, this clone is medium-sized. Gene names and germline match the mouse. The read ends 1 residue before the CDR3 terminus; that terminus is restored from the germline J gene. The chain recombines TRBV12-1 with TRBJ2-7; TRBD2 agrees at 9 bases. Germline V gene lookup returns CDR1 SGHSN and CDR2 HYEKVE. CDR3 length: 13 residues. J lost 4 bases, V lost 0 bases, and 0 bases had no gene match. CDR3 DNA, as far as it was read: TGTGCCAGCTCTCTCGGACTGGGGTATGAACAGTAC. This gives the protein CASSLGLGYEQY. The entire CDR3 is CASSLGLGYEQYF.

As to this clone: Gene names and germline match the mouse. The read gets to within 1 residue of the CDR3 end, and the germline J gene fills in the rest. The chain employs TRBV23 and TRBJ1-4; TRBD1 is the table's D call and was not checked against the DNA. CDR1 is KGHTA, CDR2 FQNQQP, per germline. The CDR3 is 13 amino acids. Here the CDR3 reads CSSSQNINERLFF. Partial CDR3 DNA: TGCTCCAGCAGTCAAAACATCAACGAAAGATTATTT.

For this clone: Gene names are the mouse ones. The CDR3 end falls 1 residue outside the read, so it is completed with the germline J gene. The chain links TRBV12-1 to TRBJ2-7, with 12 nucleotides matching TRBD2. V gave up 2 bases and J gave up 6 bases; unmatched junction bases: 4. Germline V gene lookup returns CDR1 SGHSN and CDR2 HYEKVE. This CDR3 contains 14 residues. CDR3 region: CASSPDWGGGEQYF. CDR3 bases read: TGTGCCAGCTCTCCCGACTGGGGGGGCGGTGAACAGTAC.

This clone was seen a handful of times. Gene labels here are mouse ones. The CDR3 DNA, read in part, is TGTGCCAGCAGCCAAGTGACTGGGGAGGAACAGTAC. This translates into CASSQVTGEEQY. The CDR3, in full, reads CASSQVTGEEQYF. V gene TRBV2 combines with J gene TRBJ2-7; 8 nucleotides line up with TRBD2. Coverage ceases 1 residue before the CDR3 finishes, and the germline J gene fills in the end. Trimming took 1 base from V and 7 from J; bases not matched to a gene: 3. The CDR3 is 13 amino acids. Germline values: CDR1 LGHNA, CDR2 YSYQKL.

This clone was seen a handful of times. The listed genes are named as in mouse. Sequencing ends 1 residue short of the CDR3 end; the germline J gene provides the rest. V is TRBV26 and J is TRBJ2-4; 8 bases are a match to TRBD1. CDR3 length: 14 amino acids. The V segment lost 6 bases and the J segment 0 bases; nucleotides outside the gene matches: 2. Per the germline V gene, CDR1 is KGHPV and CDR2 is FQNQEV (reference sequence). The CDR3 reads CASRQGASQNTLYF. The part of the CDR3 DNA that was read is TGTGCCAGCAGGCAGGGGGCTAGTCAAAACACCTTGTAC.

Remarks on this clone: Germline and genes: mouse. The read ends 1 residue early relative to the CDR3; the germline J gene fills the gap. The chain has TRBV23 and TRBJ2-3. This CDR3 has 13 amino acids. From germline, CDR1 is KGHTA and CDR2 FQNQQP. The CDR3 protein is CSSSQRTAETLYF. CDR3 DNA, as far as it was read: TGCTCCAGCAGTCAAAGGACTGCAGAAACGCTGTAT.

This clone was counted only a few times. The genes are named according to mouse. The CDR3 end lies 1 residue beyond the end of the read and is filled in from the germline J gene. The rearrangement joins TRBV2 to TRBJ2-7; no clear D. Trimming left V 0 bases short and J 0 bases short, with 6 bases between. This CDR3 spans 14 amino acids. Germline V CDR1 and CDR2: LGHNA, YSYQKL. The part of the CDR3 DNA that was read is TGTGCCAGCAGCCAAGATCACAGCTCCTATGAACAGTAC. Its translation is CASSQDHSSYEQY. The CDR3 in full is CASSQDHSSYEQYF.

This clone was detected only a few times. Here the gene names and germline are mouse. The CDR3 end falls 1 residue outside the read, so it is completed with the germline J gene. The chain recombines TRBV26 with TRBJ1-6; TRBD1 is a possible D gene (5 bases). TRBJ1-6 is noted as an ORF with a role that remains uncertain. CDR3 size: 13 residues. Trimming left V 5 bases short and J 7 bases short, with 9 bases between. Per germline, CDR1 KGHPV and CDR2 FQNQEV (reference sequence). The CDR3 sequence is CASSSGYNSPLYF. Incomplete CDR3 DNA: TGTGCCAGCAGTTCAGGGTACAATTCGCCCCTCTAC.

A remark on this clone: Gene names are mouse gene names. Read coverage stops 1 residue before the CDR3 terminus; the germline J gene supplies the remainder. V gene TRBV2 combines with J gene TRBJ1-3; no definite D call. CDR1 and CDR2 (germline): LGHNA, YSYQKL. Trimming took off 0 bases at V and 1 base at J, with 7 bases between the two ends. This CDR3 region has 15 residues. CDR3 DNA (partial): TGTGCCAGCAGCCAAGATCGAAACTCTGGAAATACGCTCTAT. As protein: CASSQDRNSGNTLY. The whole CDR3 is CASSQDRNSGNTLYF.